Given below is one T cell receptor (beta chain) in context. Its antigen is currently unknown. The record originates from a study of OX40 agonist ivuxolimab in advanced cancers. Study details: The study gave patients intravenous ivuxolimab at 0.01 to 10 mg/kg every 2 weeks. Two patients with cutaneous melanoma and one with hepatocellular carcinoma, three in total, showed partial responses.

Study outcomes and limitations: CD8+ T cells (on average) carried more expanded clones than CD4+ T cells. Both CD4+ and CD8+ T cell populations in blood had undergone clonal expansion by week 6 at 0.1 to 3.0 mg/kg.

CDR3 length: 15 residues. CDR1 and CDR2 from the germline V gene are SGHTA and FQGTGA. After removal of 5 bases from V and 3 bases from J, the junction contained 6 bases not matched to a gene. TCRdb's table, derived via immunoSEQ multiplex PCR, lists solely in-frame clones and lacks some. The sample has around 100,000 clones, around nine tenths seen once. This chain joins TRBV7-3 and TRBJ2-1; 8 bases line up with TRBD1. Sequences were derived from CD4+ or CD8+ T cells sorted from blood, sampled in a trial of the OX40 agonist ivuxolimab. The TCR originated in an adult with an advanced solid tumor such as melanoma, head and neck, liver or kidney cancer. The CDR3 loop is CASSRGDRGYNEQFF. The CDR3 nucleotides are TGTGCCAGCAGCCGAGGCGACAGGGGCTACAATGAGCAGTTCTTC.